This T cell receptor (beta chain) was identified during a study of T cell responses to AZD1222 COVID-19 vaccine. Study findings and constraints: At study baseline, merely about 6 AZD1222 recipients were seropositive.

The table came from immunoSEQ multiplex PCR; TCRdb's copy has only in-frame clones and leaves some out. The sample holds fewer than 150,000 clones, 75% to 90% seen once. Notes on this clone: Its target is unknown.

There are 14 residues in the CDR3. The germline V and J ends were trimmed by 6 bases and 2 bases, with 14 bases remaining between them. The germline gives CDR1 MNHEY, CDR2 SVGAGI. The source material was peripheral blood, sampled on day 0 of AZD1222 vaccination. The sequence derives from an adult in good health. The chain carries TRBV6-5 and TRBJ2-7, with D perhaps assigned TRBD1 or TRBD2 (5 bases each). CDR3 nucleotide sequence: TGTGCCAGCAGCAAAGCAGGGACCCCCTACGAGCAGTACTTC. Its translation is CASSKAGTPYEQYF.